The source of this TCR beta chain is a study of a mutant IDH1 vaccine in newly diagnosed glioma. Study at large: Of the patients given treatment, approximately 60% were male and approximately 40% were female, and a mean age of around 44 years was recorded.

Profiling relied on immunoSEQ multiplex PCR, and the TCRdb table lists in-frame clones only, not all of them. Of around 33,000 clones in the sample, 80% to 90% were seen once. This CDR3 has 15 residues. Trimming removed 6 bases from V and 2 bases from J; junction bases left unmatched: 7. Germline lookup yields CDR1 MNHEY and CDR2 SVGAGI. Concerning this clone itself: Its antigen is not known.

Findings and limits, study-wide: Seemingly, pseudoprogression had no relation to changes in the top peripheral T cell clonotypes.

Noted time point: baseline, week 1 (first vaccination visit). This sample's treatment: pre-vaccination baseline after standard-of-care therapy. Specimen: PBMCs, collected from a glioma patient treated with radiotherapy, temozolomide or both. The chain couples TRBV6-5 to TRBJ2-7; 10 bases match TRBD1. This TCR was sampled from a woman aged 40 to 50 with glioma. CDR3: CASSRKGTGAYEQYF. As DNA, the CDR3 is TGTGCCAGCAGCCGTAAAGGGACAGGGGCCTACGAGCAGTACTTC.